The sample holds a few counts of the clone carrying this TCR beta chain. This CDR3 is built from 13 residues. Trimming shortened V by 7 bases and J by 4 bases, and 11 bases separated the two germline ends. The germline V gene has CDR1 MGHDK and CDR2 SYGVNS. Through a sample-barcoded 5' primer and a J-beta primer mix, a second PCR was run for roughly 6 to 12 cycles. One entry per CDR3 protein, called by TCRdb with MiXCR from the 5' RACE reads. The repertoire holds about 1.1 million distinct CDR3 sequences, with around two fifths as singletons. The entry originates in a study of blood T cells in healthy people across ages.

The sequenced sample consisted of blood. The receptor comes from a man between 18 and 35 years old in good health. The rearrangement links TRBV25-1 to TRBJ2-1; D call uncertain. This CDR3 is CASNYDGYNEQFF. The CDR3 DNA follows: TGTGCCAGCAATTACGATGGTTACAATGAGCAGTTCTTC.